This T cell receptor (beta chain) appears in the sequencing data of a study of neurological immune-mediated disorders. Trimming took 0 bases from V and 3 from J; bases not matched to a gene: 5. The CDR3 sequence is 17 residues long. Germline V CDR1 and CDR2: MGHRA, YSYEKL. TCRdb passed the 5' RACE reads through MiXCR, listing each CDR3 protein once. The sample shows about 66,000 distinct CDR3 sequences, 3% to 4% of them seen only once. This clonotype occurred many times. This chain links TRBV4-1 with TRBJ2-2, with 9 bases matching TRBD1. This TCR derives from a man aged 35 to 55 with multiple sclerosis. The sample was PBMCs. Here the CDR3 reads CASSQEGTGGYTGELFF. The CDR3 DNA sequence: TGCGCCAGCAGCCAAGAAGGAACAGGGGGCTACACCGGGGAGCTGTTTTTT.